Here is one TCR beta chain with its context. This clonotype was detected many times. This clone's antigen is unknown. Per-base qualities were not stored, and no clone one base away is much larger. To synthesize cDNA, template-switch 5'RACE was performed with a primer carrying a 10-nucleotide random unique molecular identifier so that each TCR transcript was tagged. Every sequencing run covered 15-18 subjects and yielded more than 160 million TCR-beta sequences. The RNeasy kit was used to extract total RNA. The KAPA Real-time Library Amplification kit was used to amplify TCR-beta VDJ regions with primers targeting the TCR constant region and the 5'RACE anchor. Sample indexes and Illumina adaptors were added in a first PCR, and a second PCR then increased library yield. After Ampure bead purification, the TCR product of roughly 650 bp was size-selected on a 2% E-gel SizeSelection system. Before pooling, libraries had their quality checked on a Bioanalyzer, their concentration measured with Qubit, and their quantity determined with the Kapa Library Quantification kit. Libraries were sequenced paired-end 2 x 150 bp on an Illumina HiSeq 2500. To increase sequence diversity, about 25-31% phiX was spiked into each library pool. The paper's processing steps were these. The quality-filtered reads were processed with the UMI-based MiGEC pipeline, whose error correction step removed more than 80% of the raw TCR sequences. VDJ genes were aligned to IMGT germline references, and clonotypes were defined by unique CDR3 amino acid sequence plus V-J genes. Clonal expansion, Shannon diversity and CDR3 relatedness were evaluated with VDJtools (CalcPairwiseDistances, ClusterSamples), while phylogenetic trees were built in CLCbio workbench. Using coefficient-of-variation modelling across technical triplicates, the study counted a clone as expanded if it had at least 8 unique UMIs. TCRdb passed the public sequencing reads through fastp at Q25 and MiXCR, retaining productive beta sequences. Entries are consolidated by CDR3 protein sequence, retaining the most common genes and DNA. TCRdb's processing, not the authors', yielded these V and J calls. The sample profile shows over 50,000 distinct CDR3 sequences; about 3% of them were found once. The top ten clonotypes cover around 5.6% of the sample.

The entry originates in a study of neurological immune-mediated disorders (dated by TCRdb to about 2019). General notes on the study: Of the approximately 34 multiple sclerosis patients, around 31 had relapsing-remitting MS and 3 had secondary progressive MS. The study compared peripheral blood TCR-beta repertoires of HTLV-I-associated myelopathy (HAM/TSP) patients, multiple sclerosis patients and healthy controls using UMI-based sequencing. Of the approximately 68 subjects in the cohort, about 14 were HAM/TSP patients, roughly 35 were multiple sclerosis patients, and around 20 were healthy controls. Longitudinal samples, technical triplicates and paired sorted CD4+ and CD8+ T-cell subsets, alongside PBMC samples, were included among the roughly 96 TCR-beta libraries. What the work shows at the level of the full study, not this receptor alone: Across subjects, expanded clones never shared an identical CDR3 amino acid sequence, which suggests that the TCR-beta repertoires in every group were private. In phylogenetic analysis, the repertoires of 18 of 34 MS patients grouped into a cluster of related CDR3 sequences, which suggests a possible signature at the repertoire level. No association of the MS cluster with clinical or MRI features was observed, and the need for larger cohorts was stated by the authors. The highest TCR clonal expansion was observed in HAM/TSP patients, whereas the lowest was observed in MS patients, even when compared with healthy controls.

Unsorted PBMC libraries were generated from 2 million PBMCs stored in RNAlater at -80 °C until RNA extraction. Multiple sclerosis patients were enrolled in a US clinical protocol under which disease progression was evaluated by magnetic resonance imaging. PBMCs were separated from peripheral blood using Ficoll-Hypaque density gradient centrifugation and then cryopreserved in liquid nitrogen. Material for sequencing was PBMCs. The sequence came from a man aged 35 to 55 with multiple sclerosis.

In nucleotide form, the sequence is TGTGCCAGCAGAACCCATGCCGGGCAGCCCCAGCATTTT. It encodes CASRTHAGQPQHF. The sequence links TRBV28 to TRBJ1-5; no D gene can be assigned with confidence. Between the V and J ends, shortened by 6 bases and 7 bases respectively, the junction contains 13 bases. The CDR3, cysteine through phenylalanine, is 13 amino acids long. Only CDR3 DNA remains: 39 bases, in frame from the first base. CDR1 and CDR2, per the germline V gene, are MDHEN and SYDVKM.